This note documents a single T cell receptor (beta chain) sequence. Its antigen is unidentified. Amplified regions were TCR beta CDR3 sequences from RNA transcripts. The TCR CDR3 was amplified in a first-round RT-PCR using the HTBI primer set. TCRdb redid the calling of the multiplex PCR reads with MiXCR, one entry per CDR3 protein. The table includes almost 600,000 distinct CDR3 sequences, roughly 46% detected once. This record belongs to a study of T cells in Graves' hyperthyroidism and ophthalmopathy. Overall study results and limits: Ophthalmopathy was identified by the model a median around 6.3 months ahead of onset.

Sequencing input: peripheral blood or thyroid tissue (not recorded which). The sequence was obtained from a woman aged 18 to 35 with Graves' hyperthyroidism.

CDR3 loop: CSVRAGGSSYEQYF. The CDR3 DNA is TGCAGCGTTAGGGCAGGGGGTAGCTCCTACGAGCAGTACTTC. The chain is built from TRBV29-1 and TRBJ2-7; 7 bases align to TRBD1. CDR1 and CDR2 from the germline V gene are SQVTM and ANQGSEA. CDR3 size: 14 residues. V lost 5 bases, J lost 0 bases, and 7 bases stayed unmatched.